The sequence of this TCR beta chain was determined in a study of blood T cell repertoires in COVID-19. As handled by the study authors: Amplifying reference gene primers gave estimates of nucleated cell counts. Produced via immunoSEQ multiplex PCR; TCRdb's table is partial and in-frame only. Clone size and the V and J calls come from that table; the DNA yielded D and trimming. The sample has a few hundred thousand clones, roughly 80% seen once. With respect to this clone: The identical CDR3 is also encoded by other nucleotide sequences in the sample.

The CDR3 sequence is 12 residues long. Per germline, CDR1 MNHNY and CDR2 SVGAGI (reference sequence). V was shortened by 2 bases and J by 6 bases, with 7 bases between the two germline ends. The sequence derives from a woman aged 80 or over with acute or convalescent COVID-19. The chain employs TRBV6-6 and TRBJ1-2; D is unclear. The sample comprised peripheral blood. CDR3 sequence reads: CASSYAGDGYTF. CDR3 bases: TGTGCCAGCAGTTACGCGGGAGATGGCTACACCTTC.